Below, 19 T cell receptor beta chains from the same sample are listed, as sequenced in a study of cytomegalovirus exposure and HLA in healthy donors. Primers: 60 Vbeta forward and 13 Jbeta reverse. The protocol was immunoSEQ multiplex PCR, while the TCRdb copy is restricted to in-frame clones and leaves out a portion. This repertoire shows 130,000 or so clones, 60% to 80% found once; its top ten account for 0.85% to 1.4%. The specimen sequenced was PBMCs. The receptors here all came from a male donor in good health and CMV-seronegative.

The chain links TRBV19 to TRBJ2-1; TRBD1 aligns across 8 bases. The CDR3 has 16 residues. The trim removed 1 base at V and 9 bases at J, leaving 11 bases unmatched. Germline V lookup: CDR1 LNHDA, CDR2 SQIVND (reference sequence). DNA of the CDR3: TGTGCCAGTAGTATAGCCCTCGACTGGACAGGGAGTGAGCAGTTCTTC. Translated, it gives CASSIALDWTGSEQFF.

Details on this clone: One junction end does not reproduce the germline sequence, and a read error may be involved. The rearrangement joins TRBV7-9 to TRBJ2-1, with D possibly TRBD1 on 6 matching bases. The CDR3 runs to 14 residues. The germline gives CDR1 SEHNR, CDR2 FQNEAQ (reference sequence). The CDR3 spells CSSSLDSNYNEQFF. The CDR3 DNA sequence: TGTTCCAGCAGCTTGGACAGTAACTACAATGAGCAGTTCTTC.

J is TRBJ1-4 and V is TRBV9, with D perhaps matching TRBD1 (5 bases). Germline-derived CDR1 and CDR2 are SGDLS and YYNGEE. V lost 0 bases and J 8 bases, leaving 11 bases between the germline ends. The CDR3 covers 14 residues. The CDR3 DNA follows: TGTGCCAGCAGCGTAGGGGGGGGGAAGGAAAAACTGTTTTTT. Its translation is CASSVGGGKEKLFF. The whole variable domain, filled in from reference TRBV9 and TRBJ1-4, reads DSGVTQTPKHLITATGQRVTLRCSPRSGDLSVYWYQQSLDQGLQFLIQYYNGEERAKGNILERFSAQQFPDLHSELNLSSLELGDSALYFCASSVGGGKEKLFFGSGTQLSVL.

This chain joins TRBV5-1 and TRBJ1-2, with D perhaps TRBD1 (6 bases). Trimming shortened V by 4 bases and J by 5 bases, and 9 bases separated the two germline ends. Germline V gives CDR1 SGHRS, CDR2 YFSETQ. The CDR3 spans 12 residues. The CDR3: CASSPDSYGYTF. CDR3 sequence (DNA): TGCGCCAGCAGCCCGGACAGTTATGGCTACACCTTC.

This chain links TRBV7-2 with TRBJ2-3; TRBD2 matches 12 bases. The germline V gene encodes CDR1 SGHTA and CDR2 FQGNSA. V gave up 5 bases and J gave up 6 bases; unmatched junction bases: 6. This CDR3 has 15 amino acids. The CDR3 protein is CASSPSGGAWDTQYF. The CDR3 DNA sequence: TGTGCCAGCAGCCCTAGCGGGGGGGCTTGGGATACGCAGTATTTT.

The chain is built from TRBV19 and TRBJ1-5; 7 positions match TRBD1. The germline gives CDR1 LNHDA, CDR2 SQIVND (reference sequence). After removal of 5 bases from V and 4 bases from J, the junction contained 5 bases not matched to a gene. The CDR3 spans 14 residues. The CDR3 DNA follows: TGTGCCAGTAGTGCCTCGGACAGGAATCAGCCCCAGCATTTT. Protein product: CASSASDRNQPQHF. The full variable domain, its missing parts supplied by reference TRBV19 and TRBJ1-5, is DGGITQSPKYLFRKEGQNVTLSCEQNLNHDAMYWYRQDPGQGLRLIYYSQIVNDFQKGDIAEGYSVSREKKESFPLTVTSAQKNPTAFYLCASSASDRNQPQHFGDGTRLSIL.

The chain has TRBV11-3 and TRBJ2-1; D may be TRBD1 (5 bases). The V and J ends lost 2 bases and 3 bases respectively, with 8 bases between them. The CDR3 totals 14 residues. The germline V gene encodes CDR1 SGHNT and CDR2 YENEEA. CDR3 nucleotides: TGTGCCAGCAGCTTAAGTACAGGCTACAATGAGCAGTTCTTC. It codes for CASSLSTGYNEQFF.

The CDR3 DNA reads as TGTGCCAGCAGTTCCACGACTAGACAAGAGACCCAGTACTTC. Translating it yields CASSSTTRQETQYF. The chain has TRBV27 and TRBJ2-5; a weak D match, TRBD2 (6 bases). The V gene's germline CDR1 is MNHEY and CDR2 SMNVEV (reference sequence). CDR3 length equals 14 residues. V was trimmed by 4 bases and J by 2 bases, leaving 11 bases between them.

This clone was detected once. The rearrangement links TRBV6-1 to TRBJ2-7; D is perhaps TRBD1 (6 bases). CDR3 size: 13 residues. Germline V gene lookup returns CDR1 MNHNS and CDR2 SASEGT. V was pared by 6 bases and J by 3 bases, with 12 bases between. The CDR3 reads CASSADRGYEQYF. The CDR3 bases are TGTGCCAGCAGCGCGGACAGAGGCTACGAGCAGTACTTC.

For the CDR3, the DNA is TGTGCCAGCAGCCAAGCCGAGGGACAGGGGGCTGTTGGTGAAAAACTGTTTTTT. It codes for CASSQAEGQGAVGEKLFF. The chain links TRBV16 to TRBJ1-4, with 12 bases matching TRBD1. CDR3 length equals 18 residues. V lost 2 bases to trimming and J lost 7 bases; unmatched junction nucleotides: 11. Germline V gives CDR1 KGHSY, CDR2 FQNENV. The variable domain in full, with the rest retrieved from reference TRBV16 and TRBJ1-4, is GEEVAQTPKHLVRGEGQKAKLYCAPIKGHSYVFWYQQVLKNEFKFLISFQNENVFDETGMPKERFSAKCLPNSPCSLEIQATKLEDSAVYFCASSQAEGQGAVGEKLFFGSGTQLSVL.

This chain joins TRBV7-2 and TRBJ1-3, with D possibly TRBD1 on 5 matching bases. The CDR3 length is 15 residues. Germline V gene lookup returns CDR1 SGHTA and CDR2 FQGNSA. The V gene lost 5 bases and the J gene lost 2 bases, with 13 bases spanning the gap. The CDR3 reads CASSNSRGAGNTIYF. CDR3 nucleotide sequence: TGTGCCAGCAGCAATAGTCGGGGGGCTGGAAACACCATATATTTT.

This clone has more than one count but fewer than ten. The chain carries TRBV5-6 and TRBJ1-2; 7 positions agree with TRBD1. Germline CDR1 and CDR2: SGHDT and YYEEEE. V lost 6 bases and J lost 7; bases outside the gene matches: 9. This CDR3 contains 13 residues. CDR3 DNA: TGTGCCAGCACCCTCCAGGGGGATGGTGGCTACACCTTC. Residues: CASTLQGDGGYTF.

The count of this clone is one. The gene calls are TRBV19 and TRBJ2-7; 10 bases are shared with TRBD1. The germline V gene has CDR1 LNHDA and CDR2 SQIVND (reference sequence). This CDR3 comprises 15 residues. Losses at the gene ends were 5 bases for V and 2 bases for J; bases not matched to a gene: 6. CDR3 coding DNA: TGTGCCAGTAGTGTGACAGGGGGCTTAACCTACGAGCAGTACTTC. Translating it yields CASSVTGGLTYEQYF.

Worth noting for this clone: Germline and junction disagree at one end, which may indicate a read error. This sample also contains other DNA sequences that code for the same CDR3. J is TRBJ1-1 and V is TRBV29-1; 7 bases agree with TRBD1. Looked up from germline, CDR1 is SQVTM and CDR2 is ANQGSEA. This CDR3 is built from 15 residues. CDR3 amino acids: CSVLEGAGLNTEAFF. The CDR3 region has the DNA TGCAGCGTTCTGGAGGGGGCAGGGTTGAACACCGAAGCTTTCTTT.

This clone was detected once. The chain carries TRBV7-8 and TRBJ2-1; 8 bases are a match to TRBD1. CDR3 length: 15 residues. With 5 bases clipped from V and 7 bases from J, the junction kept 10 bases outside the gene matches. Germline V gives CDR1 SGHVS, CDR2 FQNEAQ. CDR3 sequence reads: CASSTLDRAWNEQFF. DNA of the CDR3: TGTGCCAGCAGCACCTTGGACAGGGCCTGGAATGAGCAGTTCTTC.

The genes are TRBV11-1 and TRBJ2-1; D possibly corresponds to TRBD1 (5 bases). Trimming cost V 4 bases and J 6 bases, with 16 bases left between them. The germline gives CDR1 SGHAT, CDR2 FQDESV (reference sequence). The CDR3 consists of 15 residues. This CDR3 is CASSSGLTAANEQFF. The CDR3 DNA reads as TGTGCCAGCAGCTCAGGATTGACAGCCGCCAATGAGCAGTTCTTC. Based on the CDR3 plus reference TRBV11-1 and TRBJ2-1, the full variable domain is EAEVAQSPRYKITEKSQAVAFWCDPISGHATLYWYRQILGQGPELLVQFQDESVVDDSQLPKDRFSAERLKGVDSTLKIQPAELGDSAMYLCASSSGLTAANEQFFGPGTRLTVL.

This clone has just a few counts. CDR3 DNA sequence: TGTGCCAGTAGTACTACAGGGAACACTGAAGCTTTCTTT. It encodes CASSTTGNTEAFF. The rearrangement links TRBV19 to TRBJ1-1; tentatively, D is TRBD1 (5 bases). Trimming shortened V by 4 bases and J by 1 base, and 7 bases separated the two germline ends. CDR1 LNHDA and CDR2 SQIVND come from the germline V gene (reference sequence). CDR3 length: 13 residues.

V and J are TRBV9 and TRBJ1-1; 12 positions match TRBD1. Unmatched junction bases numbered 9, after V lost 3 bases and J lost 3 bases. Germline CDR1 and CDR2: SGDLS and YYNGEE. The CDR3 loop spans 17 amino acids. In nucleotides, the CDR3 is TGTGCCAGCAGCGCCCGGGACAGGGGGCGCCGGGACACTGAAGCTTTCTTT. It encodes CASSARDRGRRDTEAFF.

The rearrangement uses TRBV9 and TRBJ2-5, with a weak D call TRBD1 (6 bases). From germline, CDR1 is SGDLS and CDR2 YYNGEE. Deletions cut 4 bases from V and 4 bases from J, with 17 bases between. The CDR3 spans 15 residues. Written as DNA, the CDR3 is TGTGCCAGCAGCCCGACAGGTTCTGATTTAGAGACCCAGTACTTC. Translation: CASSPTGSDLETQYF.